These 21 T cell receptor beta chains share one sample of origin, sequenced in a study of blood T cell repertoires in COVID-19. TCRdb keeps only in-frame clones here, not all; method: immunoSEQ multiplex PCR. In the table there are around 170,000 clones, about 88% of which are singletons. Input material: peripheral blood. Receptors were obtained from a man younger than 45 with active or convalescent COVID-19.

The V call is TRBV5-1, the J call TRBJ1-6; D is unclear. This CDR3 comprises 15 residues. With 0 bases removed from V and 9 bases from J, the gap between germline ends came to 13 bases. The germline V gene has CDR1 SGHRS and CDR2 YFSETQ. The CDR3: CASSLDGRLGSPLHF. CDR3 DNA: TGCGCCAGCAGCTTGGACGGCAGGTTGGGTTCACCCCTCCACTTT. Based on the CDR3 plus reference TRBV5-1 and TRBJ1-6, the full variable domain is KAGVTQTPRYLIKTRGQQVTLSCSPISGHRSVSWYQQTPGQGLQFLFEYFSETQRNKGNFPGRFSGRQFSNSRSEMNVSTLELGDSALYLCASSLDGRLGSPLHFGNGTRLTVT.

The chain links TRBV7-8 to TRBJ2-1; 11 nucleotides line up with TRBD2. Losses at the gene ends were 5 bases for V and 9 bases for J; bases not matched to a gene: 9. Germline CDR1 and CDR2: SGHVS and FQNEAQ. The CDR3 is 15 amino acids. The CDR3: CASSTIAGGLGEQFF. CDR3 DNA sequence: TGTGCCAGCAGCACTATAGCGGGAGGGCTAGGTGAGCAGTTCTTC.

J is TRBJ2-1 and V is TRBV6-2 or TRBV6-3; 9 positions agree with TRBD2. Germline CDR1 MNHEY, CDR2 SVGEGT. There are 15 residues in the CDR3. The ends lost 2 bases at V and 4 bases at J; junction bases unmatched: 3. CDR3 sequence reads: CASSYGLAGYNEQFF. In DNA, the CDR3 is TGTGCCAGCAGTTACGGCCTAGCGGGGTACAATGAGCAGTTCTTC.

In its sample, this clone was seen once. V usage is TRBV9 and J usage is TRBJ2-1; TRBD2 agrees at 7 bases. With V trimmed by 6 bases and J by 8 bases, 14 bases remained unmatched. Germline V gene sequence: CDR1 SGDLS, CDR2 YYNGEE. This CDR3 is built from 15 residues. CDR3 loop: CASTQLASGSDEQFF. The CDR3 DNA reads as TGTGCCAGCACCCAACTAGCGTCAGGGTCCGATGAGCAGTTCTTC.

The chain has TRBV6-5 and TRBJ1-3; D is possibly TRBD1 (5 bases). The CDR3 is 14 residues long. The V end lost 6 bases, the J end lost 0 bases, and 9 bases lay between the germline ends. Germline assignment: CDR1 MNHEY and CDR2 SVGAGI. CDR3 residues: CASSTTGSGNTIYF. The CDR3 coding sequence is TGTGCCAGCAGCACCACAGGCTCTGGAAACACCATATATTTT.

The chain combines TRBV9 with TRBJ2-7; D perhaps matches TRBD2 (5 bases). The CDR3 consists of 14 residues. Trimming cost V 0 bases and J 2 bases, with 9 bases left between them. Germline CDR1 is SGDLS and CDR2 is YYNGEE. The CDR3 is CASSVGVGAYEQYF. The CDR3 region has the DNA TGTGCCAGCAGCGTAGGAGTGGGAGCCTACGAGCAGTACTTC.

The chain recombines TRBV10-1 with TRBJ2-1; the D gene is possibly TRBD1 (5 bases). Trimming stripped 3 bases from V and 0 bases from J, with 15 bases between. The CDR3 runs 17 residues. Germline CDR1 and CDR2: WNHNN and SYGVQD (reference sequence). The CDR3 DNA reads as TGCGCCAGCAGTGAAAGGGCAGGGCCCAGCTCCTACAATGAGCAGTTCTTC. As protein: CASSERAGPSSYNEQFF.

The CDR3 spells CASSGGQVYNYGYTF. The CDR3 nucleotides read TGCGCCAGCAGCGGCGGACAGGTTTATAACTATGGCTACACCTTC. This sequence joins TRBV5-1 and TRBJ1-2, with TRBD1 matching over 7 bases. The V segment lost 4 bases and the J segment 1 base; nucleotides outside the gene matches: 7. The CDR3 totals 15 residues. Germline V CDR1 and CDR2: SGHRS, YFSETQ.

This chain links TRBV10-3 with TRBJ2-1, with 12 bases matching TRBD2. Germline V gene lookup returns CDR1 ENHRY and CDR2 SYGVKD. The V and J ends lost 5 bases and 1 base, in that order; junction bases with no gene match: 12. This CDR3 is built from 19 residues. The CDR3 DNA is TGTGCCATCAGTACCCAGGGACTAGCGGGTACGTATTCCTACAATGAGCAGTTCTTC. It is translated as CAISTQGLAGTYSYNEQFF.

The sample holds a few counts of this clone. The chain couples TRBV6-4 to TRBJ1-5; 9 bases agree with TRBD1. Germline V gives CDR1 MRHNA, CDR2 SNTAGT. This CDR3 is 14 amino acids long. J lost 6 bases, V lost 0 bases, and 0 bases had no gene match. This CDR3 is CASSDSTGGQPQHF. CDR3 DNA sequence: TGTGCCAGCAGTGACTCGACAGGGGGTCAGCCCCAGCATTTT.

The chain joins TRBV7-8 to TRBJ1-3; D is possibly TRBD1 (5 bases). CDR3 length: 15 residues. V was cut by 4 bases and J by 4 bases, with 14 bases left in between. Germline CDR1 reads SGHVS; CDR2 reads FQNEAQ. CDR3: CASSSTGVGGNTIYF. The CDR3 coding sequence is TGTGCCAGCAGCTCAACAGGAGTCGGAGGAAACACCATATATTTT.

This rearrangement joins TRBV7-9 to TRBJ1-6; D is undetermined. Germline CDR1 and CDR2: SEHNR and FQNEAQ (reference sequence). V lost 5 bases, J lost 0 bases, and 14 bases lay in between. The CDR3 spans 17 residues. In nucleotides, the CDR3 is TGTGCCAGCAGCCCCGGAGGAGGGAGCTCCTATAATTCACCCCTCCACTTT. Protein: CASSPGGGSSYNSPLHF.

The CDR3 sequence: CASSQVFLAGGKETQYF. The CDR3 DNA follows: TGCGCCAGCAGCCAAGTATTTCTAGCGGGAGGAAAGGAGACCCAGTACTTC. V usage is TRBV4-1 and J usage is TRBJ2-5; 11 bases line up with TRBD2. Germline loops: CDR1 MGHRA, CDR2 YSYEKL. Unmatched junction bases numbered 9, after V lost 1 base and J lost 5 bases. This CDR3 contains 17 residues.

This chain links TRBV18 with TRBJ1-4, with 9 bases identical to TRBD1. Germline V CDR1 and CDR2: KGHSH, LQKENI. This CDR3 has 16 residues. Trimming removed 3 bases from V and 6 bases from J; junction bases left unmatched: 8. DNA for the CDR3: TGTGCCAGCTCACCTTCCCGACAGGGGGGATATGAAAAACTGTTTTTT. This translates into CASSPSRQGGYEKLFF.

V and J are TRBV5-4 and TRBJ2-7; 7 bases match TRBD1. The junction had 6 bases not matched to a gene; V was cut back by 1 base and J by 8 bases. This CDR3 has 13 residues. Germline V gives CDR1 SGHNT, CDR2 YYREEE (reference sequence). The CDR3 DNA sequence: TGTGCCAGCAGCTTGCAGGGGGAACCTAAGCAGTACTTC. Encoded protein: CASSLQGEPKQYF.

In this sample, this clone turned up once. CDR3 DNA: TGTGCCAGCAACCCCGTGAGAGGGGGTGGACAGCCCCAGCATTTT. This codes for CASNPVRGGGQPQHF. The V and J genes are TRBV6-5 and TRBJ1-5; the D gene is possibly TRBD1 (6 bases). Germline CDR1 is MNHEY and CDR2 is SVGAGI. Between the trimmed V and J ends, which lost 7 bases and 7 bases, there was a span of 20 bases. The CDR3 extends over 15 amino acids.

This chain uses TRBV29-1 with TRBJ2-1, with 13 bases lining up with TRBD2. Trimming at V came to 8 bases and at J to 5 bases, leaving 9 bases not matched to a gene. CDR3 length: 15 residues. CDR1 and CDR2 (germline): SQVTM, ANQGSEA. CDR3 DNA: TGCAGCTTTTCCGGGACTAGCGGGATGAACAATGAGCAGTTCTTC. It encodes CSFSGTSGMNNEQFF.

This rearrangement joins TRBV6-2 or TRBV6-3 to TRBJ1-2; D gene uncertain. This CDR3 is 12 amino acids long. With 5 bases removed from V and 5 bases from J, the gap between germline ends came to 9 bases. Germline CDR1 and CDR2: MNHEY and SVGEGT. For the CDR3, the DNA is TGTGCCAGCAGTGAGGCGGAGTATGGCTACACCTTC. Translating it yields CASSEAEYGYTF.

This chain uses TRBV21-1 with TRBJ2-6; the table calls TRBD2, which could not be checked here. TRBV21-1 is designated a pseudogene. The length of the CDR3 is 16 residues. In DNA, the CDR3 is TGTGCCAGCAGCAAGGAGGGAGGGTCTGGGGCCAACGTCCTGACTTTC. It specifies CASSKEGGSGANVLTF.

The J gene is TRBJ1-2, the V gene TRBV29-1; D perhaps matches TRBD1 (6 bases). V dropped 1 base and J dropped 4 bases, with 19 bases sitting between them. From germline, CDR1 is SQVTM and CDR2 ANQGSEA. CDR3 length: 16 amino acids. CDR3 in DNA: TGCAGCGTTGAAGGGGTCCAGGGGCTCAGCCTCTATGGCTACACCTTC. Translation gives CSVEGVQGLSLYGYTF.

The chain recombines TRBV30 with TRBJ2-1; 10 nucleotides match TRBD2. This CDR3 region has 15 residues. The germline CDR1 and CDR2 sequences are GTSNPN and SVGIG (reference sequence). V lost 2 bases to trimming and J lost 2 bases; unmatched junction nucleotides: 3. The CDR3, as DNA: TGTGCCTGGAGTCCCCTAGCGGGGGCCTACAATGAGCAGTTCTTC. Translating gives CAWSPLAGAYNEQFF.